The 26 T cell receptor beta chains below were found in one sample sequenced in a study of OX40 agonist ivuxolimab in advanced cancers. Sequencing used immunoSEQ multiplex PCR; TCRdb keeps in-frame clones, though not all of them. The table has around 78,000 clones, 81% seen once; the top ten hold about 4.9%. Sequenced here: CD4+ or CD8+ T cells sorted from blood, sampled in a trial of the OX40 agonist ivuxolimab. The receptors stem from an adult with an advanced solid tumor such as melanoma, head and neck, liver or kidney cancer.

The chain links TRBV27 to TRBJ1-2; no definite D call. This CDR3 has 13 residues. Germline CDR1 reads MNHEY; CDR2 reads SMNVEV (reference sequence). Trimming stripped 5 bases from V and 9 bases from J, with 16 bases between. The CDR3 sequence is CASSMQGPTSYTF. The CDR3 DNA reads as TGTGCCAGCAGTATGCAAGGGCCCACGAGCTACACCTTC.

The chain recombines TRBV5-1 with TRBJ2-2, with 8 bases that match TRBD1. CDR1 and CDR2 from the germline V gene are SGHRS and YFSETQ. The CDR3 runs to 15 residues. V dropped 4 bases and J dropped 1; count of bases not matched to a gene: 3. CDR3 amino acids: CASSRDRGNTGELFF. In DNA, the CDR3 is TGCGCCAGCAGCCGAGACAGGGGGAACACCGGGGAGCTGTTTTTT.

This chain connects TRBV7-2 to TRBJ1-1, with D possibly TRBD1 on 6 matching bases. CDR3 length equals 14 residues. V was clipped by 1 base and J by 5 bases, with 11 bases between them. Germline loops: CDR1 SGHTA, CDR2 FQGNSA. CDR3 coding DNA: TGTGCCAGCAGCTTAGGGGGGCAATGGACTGAAGCTTTCTTT. Residues: CASSLGGQWTEAFF.

The chain recombines TRBV7-3 with TRBJ2-5, with D possibly being TRBD2 (7 bases). CDR1 is SGHTA, CDR2 FQGTGA, per germline. The CDR3 length is 15 residues. Deletions cut 2 bases from V and 5 bases from J, with 15 bases between. CDR3 region: CASSLGGADSETQYF. DNA of the CDR3: TGTGCCAGCAGCTTAGGGGGGGCAGATTCCGAGACCCAGTACTTC.

The rearrangement links TRBV15 to TRBJ2-4, with D perhaps being TRBD1 or TRBD2 (5 bases each). Trimming cost V 0 bases and J 7 bases, with 13 bases left between them. In germline, CDR1 is LNHNV, CDR2 YYDKDF (reference sequence). The CDR3 length is 15 residues. Here the CDR3 DNA reads TGTGCCACCAGCAGAGATCGTGGGGGTGGGAACATTCAGTACTTC. This translates into CATSRDRGGGNIQYF.

The gene calls are TRBV19 and TRBJ2-1, with 14 bases aligning to TRBD2. Germline values: CDR1 LNHDA, CDR2 SQIVND (reference sequence). The CDR3 runs 16 residues. V lost 1 base to trimming and J lost 7 bases; unmatched junction nucleotides: 3. The CDR3 DNA is TGTGCCAGTAGTATAGTTGGGACTAGCGGGAGAAATGAGCAGTTCTTC. Its protein is CASSIVGTSGRNEQFF.

The chain joins TRBV5-6 to TRBJ2-1, with 7 bases aligning to TRBD2. The CDR3 covers 18 residues. In germline, CDR1 is SGHDT, CDR2 YYEEEE. After removal of 1 base from V and 3 bases from J, the junction contained 13 bases not matched to a gene. The CDR3 DNA sequence: TGTGCCAGCAGCTTGTATGTTGGGCTAGCGGACCTCTACAATGAGCAGTTCTTC. This gives the protein CASSLYVGLADLYNEQFF. The full variable domain, rest sourced from reference TRBV5-6 and TRBJ2-1, is DAGVTQSPTHLIKTRGQQVTLRCSPKSGHDTVSWYQQALGQGPQFIFQYYEEEERQRGNFPDRFSGHQFPNYSSELNVNALLLGDSALYLCASSLYVGLADLYNEQFFGPGTRLTVL.

The chain links TRBV2 to TRBJ1-5; D unclear. V was trimmed by 3 bases and J by 7 bases, leaving 10 bases between them. CDR1 and CDR2 (germline): SNHLY, FYNNEI. The CDR3 is made up of 13 amino acids. The CDR3 DNA reads as TGTGCCAGCAGTGAGCGGTGGGCGCAGCCCCAGCATTTT. This sequence encodes CASSERWAQPQHF. The full variable domain, its missing parts supplied by reference TRBV2 and TRBJ1-5, is EPEVTQTPSHQVTQMGQEVILRCVPISNHLYFYWYRQILGQKVEFLVSFYNNEISEKSEIFDDQFSVERPDGSNFTLKIRSTKLEDSAMYFCASSERWAQPQHFGDGTRLSIL.

The V call is TRBV6-1, the J call TRBJ2-5; 8 bases agree with TRBD2. The V gene end was trimmed by 2 bases and the J gene end by 1 base; junction bases not matched to a gene: 6. The CDR3 runs to 16 residues. Germline CDR1 MNHNS, CDR2 SASEGT. The CDR3 DNA sequence: TGTGCCAGCAGTGAATTGGGCGGGGGGCCCCAAGAGACCCAGTACTTC. It codes for CASSELGGGPQETQYF.

The chain combines TRBV12-5 with TRBJ2-5, with 8 bases aligning to TRBD2. Trimming cost V 4 bases and J 5 bases; bases outside gene matches: 6. Germline lookup yields CDR1 LGHNT and CDR2 FRNRAP. The length of the CDR3 is 14 residues. DNA of the CDR3: TGTGCTAGTGGTTCCGGGGGGGTCCGGGAGACCCAGTACTTC. Protein product: CASGSGGVRETQYF.

The chain combines TRBV18 with TRBJ1-2, with D uncertain. Trimming cost V 3 bases and J 7 bases, with 18 bases left between them. The CDR3 spans 15 residues. CDR1 and CDR2 (germline): KGHSH, LQKENI. CDR3 coding DNA: TGTGCCAGCTCACCTCCCGCCGGACCTAATAGTGGCTACACCTTC. This sequence encodes CASSPPAGPNSGYTF.

This chain links TRBV9 with TRBJ1-2; the D gene is possibly TRBD1 (6 bases). CDR3 length: 16 amino acids. In germline, CDR1 is SGDLS, CDR2 YYNGEE. Trimming cost V 0 bases and J 8 bases, with 20 bases left between them. This CDR3 is CASSVAPRRGSGGYTF. For the CDR3, the DNA is TGTGCCAGCAGCGTAGCTCCCCGCAGGGGATCGGGGGGCTACACCTTC.

The chain links TRBV2 to TRBJ2-3; 10 positions agree with TRBD2. Trimming took 5 bases from V and 0 from J; bases not matched to a gene: 2. Germline V lookup: CDR1 SNHLY, CDR2 FYNNEI. The CDR3 totals 15 residues. Written as DNA, the CDR3 is TGTGCCAGCAGTCGTAGCGGGGGGAGCACAGATACGCAGTATTTT. As protein: CASSRSGGSTDTQYF.

The chain uses TRBV4-2 and TRBJ2-1, with D perhaps matching TRBD2 (7 bases). V was clipped by 3 bases and J by 10 bases, with 16 bases between them. CDR1 is LGHNA, CDR2 YNFKEQ, per germline. This CDR3 has 14 residues. The CDR3: CASSHRLGGGEQFF. As DNA, the CDR3 is TGTGCCAGCAGCCATCGACTGGGGGGGGGCGAGCAGTTCTTC.

The chain joins TRBV30 to TRBJ1-3, with TRBD1 matching over 7 bases. V shed 2 bases and J 2 bases; nucleotides not matched to a gene: 3. CDR3 size: 14 residues. Germline CDR1 is GTSNPN and CDR2 is SVGIG (reference sequence). CDR3 amino acids: CAWSPGTAGNTIYF. CDR3 coding DNA: TGTGCCTGGAGTCCCGGGACAGCTGGAAACACCATATATTTT.

The chain employs TRBV9 and TRBJ1-5; no clear D gene. V was trimmed by 4 bases and J by 5 bases, leaving 13 bases between them. CDR1 is SGDLS and CDR2 is YYNGEE in the germline V gene. This CDR3 has 14 amino acids. CDR3 in DNA: TGTGCCAGCAGCCCCACGGAGGGAGATCAGCCCCAGCATTTT. Its protein is CASSPTEGDQPQHF.

The chain employs TRBV6-1 and TRBJ2-7; TRBD1 agrees at 11 bases. V trimming: 7 bases; J trimming: 3 bases; junction bases outside the gene matches: 8. Germline CDR1 and CDR2: MNHNS and SASEGT. The CDR3 loop spans 15 amino acids. CDR3 nucleotide sequence: TGTGCCAGCATCGAAGGAGGGACAGGGGGCTACGAGCAGTACTTC. Translating gives CASIEGGTGGYEQYF.

This chain links TRBV18 with TRBJ2-7; TRBD1 agrees at 7 bases. The V and J ends lost 2 bases and 5 bases, in that order; junction bases with no gene match: 6. The CDR3 covers 14 residues. CDR1 and CDR2 (germline): KGHSH, LQKENI. The CDR3 spells CASSPTGVGNEQYF. The CDR3 nucleotides read TGTGCCAGCTCACCAACAGGGGTCGGAAACGAGCAGTACTTC.

This sequence joins TRBV6-5 and TRBJ1-6, with a possible D match to TRBD1 (6 bases). There are 13 residues in the CDR3. Trimming removed 8 bases from V and 12 bases from J, with 17 bases in between. In germline, CDR1 is MNHEY, CDR2 SVGAGI. The CDR3 loop reads CASGIFTGQPLHF. The CDR3 nucleotides are TGTGCCAGCGGAATCTTCACAGGGCAACCCCTCCACTTT.

J is TRBJ2-7 and V is TRBV7-2; tentative D call: TRBD2 (6 bases). Germline V CDR1 and CDR2: SGHTA, FQGNSA. This CDR3 has 14 amino acids. V was cut by 1 base and J by 3 bases, with 10 bases left in between. DNA of the CDR3: TGTGCCAGCAGCTTAGAAGCGGGTAACTACGAGCAGTACTTC. It yields the protein CASSLEAGNYEQYF.

There are a few counts of this clone. CDR3 amino acids: CASSWTGNEQFF. The CDR3 DNA sequence: TGTGCCAGCAGCTGGACAGGGAATGAGCAGTTCTTC. The V call is TRBV7-4, the J call TRBJ2-1; 8 nucleotides align to TRBD1. The CDR3 runs 12 residues. Unmatched junction bases numbered 0, after V lost 4 bases and J lost 7 bases. Germline CDR1 and CDR2: SGHVT and SQSDAQ.

The gene calls are TRBV4-1 and TRBJ1-6, with TRBD1 matching over 10 bases. This CDR3 region has 16 residues. Germline lookup yields CDR1 MGHRA and CDR2 YSYEKL. Trimming cost V 2 bases and J 10 bases; bases outside gene matches: 8. The CDR3 protein is CASSQYNPGQGSPLHF. CDR3 DNA sequence: TGCGCCAGCAGCCAATATAATCCGGGACAGGGGTCACCCCTCCACTTT.

V and J are TRBV14 and TRBJ2-4; 10 nucleotides line up with TRBD2. CDR3 length equals 17 residues. V shed 0 bases and J 6 bases; nucleotides not matched to a gene: 8. Germline lookup yields CDR1 SGHDN and CDR2 FVKESK. The CDR3 spells CASSQEASGRVGNIQYF. In DNA form, the CDR3 reads TGTGCCAGCAGCCAAGAAGCCAGCGGGAGGGTGGGAAACATTCAGTACTTC.

The V gene is TRBV27, the J gene TRBJ2-1; 7 bases match TRBD2. The trim removed 3 bases at V and 4 bases at J, leaving 9 bases unmatched. Germline assignment: CDR1 MNHEY and CDR2 SMNVEV (reference sequence). The CDR3 is 16 residues long. CDR3 sequence (DNA): TGTGCCAGCAGTTTGGATGGGCGGGAGACTTACAATGAGCAGTTCTTC. It translates to CASSLDGRETYNEQFF.

The J gene is TRBJ2-7, the V gene TRBV12-5, with D unresolved. Germline values: CDR1 LGHNT, CDR2 FRNRAP. V gave up 6 bases and J gave up 5 bases, with 11 bases separating them. The length of the CDR3 is 12 residues. This chain's CDR3 is CASGPGPDEQYF. CDR3 DNA sequence: TGTGCTAGTGGCCCTGGACCGGACGAGCAGTACTTC. Full variable domain (outside the CDR3, taken from reference TRBV12-5 and TRBJ2-7): DARVTQTPRHKVTEMGQEVTMRCQPILGHNTVFWYRQTMMQGLELLAYFRNRAPLDDSGMPKDRFSAEMPDATLATLKIQPSEPRDSAVYFCASGPGPDEQYFGPGTRLTVT.

The chain joins TRBV5-1 to TRBJ1-1, with TRBD1 matching 10 bases. V gave up 5 bases and J gave up 8 bases; unmatched junction bases: 12. Germline loops: CDR1 SGHRS, CDR2 YFSETQ. The CDR3 sequence is 15 residues long. The CDR3 here is CASRGQGTGREEAFF. The CDR3 DNA reads as TGCGCCAGCAGGGGACAGGGGACAGGAAGGGAAGAAGCTTTCTTT.